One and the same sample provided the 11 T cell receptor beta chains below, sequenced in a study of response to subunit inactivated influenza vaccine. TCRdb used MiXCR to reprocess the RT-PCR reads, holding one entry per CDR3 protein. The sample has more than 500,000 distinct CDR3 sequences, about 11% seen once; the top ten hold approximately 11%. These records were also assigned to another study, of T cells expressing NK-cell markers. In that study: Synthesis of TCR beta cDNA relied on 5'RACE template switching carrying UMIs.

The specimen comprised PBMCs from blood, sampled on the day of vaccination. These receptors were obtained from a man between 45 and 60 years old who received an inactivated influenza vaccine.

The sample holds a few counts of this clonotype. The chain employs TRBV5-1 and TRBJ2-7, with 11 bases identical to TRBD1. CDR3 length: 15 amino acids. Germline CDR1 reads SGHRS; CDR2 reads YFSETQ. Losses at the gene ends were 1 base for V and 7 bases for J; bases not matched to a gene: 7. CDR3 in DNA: TGCGCCAGCAGCTTGCTGGACAGGGGGCGAGTTGAGCAGTACTTC. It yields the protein CASSLLDRGRVEQYF.

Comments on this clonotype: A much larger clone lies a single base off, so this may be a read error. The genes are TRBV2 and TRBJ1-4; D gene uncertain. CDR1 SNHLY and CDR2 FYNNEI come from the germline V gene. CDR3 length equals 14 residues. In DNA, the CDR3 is TGTGCCAGCAGTGTACCGACAATTAATGAAAAACCGTTTTTT. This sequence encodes CASSVPTINEKPFF. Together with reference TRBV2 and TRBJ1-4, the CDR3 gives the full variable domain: EPEVTQTPSHQVTQMGQEVILRCVPISNHLYFYWYRQILGQKVEFLVSFYNNEISEKSEIFDDQFSVERPDGSNFTLKIRSTKLEDSAMYFCASSVPTINEKPFFGSGTQLSVL.

CDR3 protein: CASSPGRGHGYTF. CDR3 nucleotide sequence: TGTGCCAGCAGCCCTGGACGGGGTCATGGCTACACCTTC. The chain uses TRBV14 and TRBJ1-2; no firm D call. The CDR3 is made up of 13 amino acids. V dropped 4 bases and J dropped 6 bases, with 12 bases sitting between them. Germline V gene sequence: CDR1 SGHDN, CDR2 FVKESK. Drawing the rest from reference TRBV14 and TRBJ1-2, the complete variable domain is EAGVTQFPSHSVIEKGQTVTLRCDPISGHDNLYWYRRVMGKEIKFLLHFVKESKQDESGMPNNRFLAERTGGTYSTLKVQPAELEDSGVYFCASSPGRGHGYTFGSGTRLTVV.

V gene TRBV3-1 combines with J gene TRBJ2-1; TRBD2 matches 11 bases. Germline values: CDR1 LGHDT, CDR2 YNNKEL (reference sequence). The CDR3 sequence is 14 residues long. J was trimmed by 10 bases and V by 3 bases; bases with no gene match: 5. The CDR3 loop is CASSQLAGGREQFF. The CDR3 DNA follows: TGTGCCAGCAGCCAGCTAGCGGGGGGAAGAGAGCAGTTCTTC.

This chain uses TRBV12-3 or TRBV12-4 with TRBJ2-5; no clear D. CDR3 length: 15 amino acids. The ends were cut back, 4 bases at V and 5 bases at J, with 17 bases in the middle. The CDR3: CASSYVGPPGETQYF. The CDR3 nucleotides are TGTGCCAGCAGTTATGTTGGGCCCCCTGGCGAGACCCAGTACTTC.

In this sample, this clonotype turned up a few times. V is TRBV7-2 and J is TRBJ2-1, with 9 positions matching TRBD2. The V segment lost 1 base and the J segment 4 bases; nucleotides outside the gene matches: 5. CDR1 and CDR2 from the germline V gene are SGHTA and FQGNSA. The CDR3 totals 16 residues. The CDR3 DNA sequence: TGTGCCAGCAGCTTAGTTTGGCGGGAGGGGTACAATGAGCAGTTCTTC. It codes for CASSLVWREGYNEQFF.

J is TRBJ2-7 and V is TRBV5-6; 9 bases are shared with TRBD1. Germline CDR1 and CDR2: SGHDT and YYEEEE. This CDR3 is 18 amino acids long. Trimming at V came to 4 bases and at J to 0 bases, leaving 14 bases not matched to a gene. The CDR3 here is CASSAGGQGFRSSYEQYF. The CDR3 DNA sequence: TGTGCCAGCAGCGCTGGGGGACAGGGATTCCGGAGCTCCTACGAGCAGTACTTC. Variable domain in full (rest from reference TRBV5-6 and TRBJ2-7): DAGVTQSPTHLIKTRGQQVTLRCSPKSGHDTVSWYQQALGQGPQFIFQYYEEEERQRGNFPDRFSGHQFPNYSSELNVNALLLGDSALYLCASSAGGQGFRSSYEQYFGPGTRLTVT.

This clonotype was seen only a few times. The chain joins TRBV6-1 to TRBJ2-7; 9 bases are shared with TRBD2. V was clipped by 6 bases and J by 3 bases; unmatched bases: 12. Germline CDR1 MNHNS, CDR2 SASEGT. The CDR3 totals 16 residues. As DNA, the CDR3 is TGTGCCAGCAGCCCCCGGGGGGTAGCGGGGGACTACGAGCAGTACTTC. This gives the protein CASSPRGVAGDYEQYF.

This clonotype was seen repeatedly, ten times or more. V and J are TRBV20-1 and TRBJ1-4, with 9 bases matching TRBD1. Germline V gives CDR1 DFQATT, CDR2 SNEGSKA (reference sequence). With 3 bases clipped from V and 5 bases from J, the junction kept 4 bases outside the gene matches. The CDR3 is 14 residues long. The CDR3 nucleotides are TGCAGTGCTAGCCCCGGGACAGGGAATGAAAAACTGTTTTTT. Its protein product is CSASPGTGNEKLFF.

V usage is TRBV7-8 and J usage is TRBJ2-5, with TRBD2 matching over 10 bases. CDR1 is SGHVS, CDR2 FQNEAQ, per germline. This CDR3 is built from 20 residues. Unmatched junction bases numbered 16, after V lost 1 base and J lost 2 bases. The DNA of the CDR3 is TGTGCCAGCAGCTTAGTAGTAGTTAGCGGGAGGATCGGGCTACAAGAGACCCAGTACTTC. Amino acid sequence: CASSLVVVSGRIGLQETQYF.

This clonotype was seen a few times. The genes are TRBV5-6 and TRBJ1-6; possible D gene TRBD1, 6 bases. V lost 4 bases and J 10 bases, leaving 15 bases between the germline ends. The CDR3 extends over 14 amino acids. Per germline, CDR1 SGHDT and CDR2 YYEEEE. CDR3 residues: CASSRTGTQSPLHF. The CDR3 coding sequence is TGTGCCAGCAGCCGAACAGGGACCCAGTCACCCCTCCACTTT.